Listed below are T cell receptor beta chains from one sample, sequenced in a study of blood T cell repertoires in COVID-19. Assay: immunoSEQ multiplex PCR; the TCRdb copy retains only in-frame clones and omits some. The sample shows hundreds of thousands of clones, around 90% of them seen only once. The sequenced material came from PBMCs or T cells enriched from blood (not recorded which). The receptors stem from a woman in her 30s with acute COVID-19. The CDR3 runs from the conserved cysteine through the conserved F or W. The order of the fields is CDR3 length, J gene, D gene, clone size, V gene, CDR3 protein, CDR3 DNA. A D gene is named only where the DNA matches it firmly. Clone size appears in some rows only: once, few, many, or a class for an expanded clone.

18,TRBJ2-3,TRBD2,NA,TRBV27,CASSRRTSGGQSTDTQYF,TGTGCCAGCAGTAGACGGACTAGCGGGGGGCAAAGCACAGATACGCAGTATTTT
14,TRBJ2-1,TRBD1,once,TRBV27,CASSADRAYNEQFF,TGTGCCAGCAGTGCCGACAGGGCCTACAATGAGCAGTTCTTC
13,TRBJ1-5,NA,NA,TRBV30,CAWSVPGRQPQHF,TGTGCCTGGAGTGTACCAGGGAGGCAGCCCCAGCATTTT
18,TRBJ1-2,TRBD1,NA,TRBV18,CASSSTGTGPRPNYGYTF,TGTGCCAGCTCATCCACCGGGACAGGGCCTCGACCCAACTATGGCTACACCTTC
13,TRBJ1-1,NA,NA,TRBV19,CASSSQRSTEAFF,TGTGCCAGTAGTTCTCAGCGTTCCACTGAAGCTTTCTTT
16,TRBJ1-5,TRBD1,few,TRBV19,CASSMGTGGGGQPQHF,TGTGCCAGTAGTATGGGGACAGGAGGAGGTGGCCAGCCCCAGCATTTT
16,TRBJ2-1,TRBD1,once,TRBV7-6,CASTGWGQGVTNEQFF,TGTGCCAGCACGGGTTGGGGACAGGGCGTAACCAATGAGCAGTTCTTC
16,TRBJ1-4,NA,NA,TRBV7-9,CASSLRRGRENEKLFF,TGTGCCAGCAGCTTAAGAAGGGGGAGAGAAAATGAAAAACTGTTTTTT
13,TRBJ1-5,NA,NA,TRBV23-1,CASSSDRNQPQHF,TGCGCCAGCAGTTCCGACAGGAATCAGCCCCAGCATTTT
14,TRBJ1-5,NA,NA,TRBV7-8,CASRGDSVYQPQHF,TGTGCCAGCAGAGGGGATTCGGTGTATCAGCCCCAGCATTTT
14,TRBJ2-5,NA,NA,TRBV5-1,CASSSSGPEETQYF,TGCGCCAGCAGCTCCTCGGGTCCCGAGGAGACCCAGTACTTC
20,TRBJ2-3,NA,NA,TRBV7-7,CASSLPRSRAGGTSTDTQYF,TGTGCTAGCAGCTTACCTAGAAGCAGGGCTGGGGGGACCAGCACAGATACGCAGTATTTT
16,TRBJ2-1,NA,NA,TRBV25-1,CASSERAGHSYNEQFF,TGTGCCAGCAGTGAAAGGGCAGGGCACTCCTACAATGAGCAGTTCTTC
13,TRBJ2-5,NA,NA,TRBV11-2,CASRTPGVETQYF,TGTGCCAGCAGGACCCCGGGGGTGGAGACCCAGTACTTC
13,TRBJ1-1,NA,NA,TRBV6-2/TRBV6-3,CASSYEVDTEAFF,TGTGCCAGCAGTTACGAGGTGGACACTGAAGCTTTCTTT
14,TRBJ1-1,TRBD1,NA,TRBV18,CASSPNSAEQGTFF,TGTGCCAGCTCACCAAACAGCGCTGAACAGGGGACTTTCTTT
12,TRBJ1-1,TRBD1,NA,TRBV6-5,CASSPGTVEAFF,TGTGCCAGCAGCCCGGGGACAGTTGAAGCTTTCTTT
15,TRBJ2-1,NA,once,TRBV7-9,CASSLGAGVYNEQFF,TGTGCCAGCAGCTTAGGAGCAGGGGTCTACAATGAGCAGTTCTTC
13,TRBJ2-1,TRBD1,NA,TRBV29-1,CSVDSYRGGEQFF,TGCAGCGTTGACTCTTACAGGGGCGGTGAGCAGTTCTTC
14,TRBJ1-1,NA,NA,TRBV9,CASSLGGDPTEAFF,TGTGCCAGCAGCCTTGGGGGGGATCCCACTGAAGCTTTCTTT
14,TRBJ2-1,TRBD2,NA,TRBV5-1,CASSLAPGGHEQFF,TGCGCCAGCAGCTTGGCTCCGGGGGGGCATGAGCAGTTCTTC
18,TRBJ1-1,TRBD1,NA,TRBV4-1,CASSQDQGAKIGGTEAFF,TGCGCCAGCAGCCAAGATCAGGGGGCTAAGATTGGAGGTACTGAAGCTTTCTTT
15,TRBJ1-5,NA,NA,TRBV19,CASSLTGMPNQPQHF,TGTGCCAGTAGTCTTACAGGGATGCCTAATCAGCCCCAGCATTTT
14,TRBJ1-1,TRBD1,NA,TRBV5-1,CASSSGTGGTEAFF,TGCGCCAGCAGTTCCGGGACAGGGGGCACTGAAGCTTTCTTT
15,TRBJ1-1,NA,NA,TRBV18,CASSPRTLLNTEAFF,TGTGCCAGCTCCCCGAGGACATTACTGAACACTGAAGCTTTCTTT
16,TRBJ1-4,TRBD1,NA,TRBV4-2,CASSQVDRGSSEKLFF,TGTGCCAGCAGCCAAGTGGACAGGGGGTCATCTGAAAAACTGTTTTTT
16,TRBJ2-1,TRBD1,NA,TRBV4-1,CASSQDRQGWYNEQFF,TGCGCCAGCAGCCAAGACCGACAGGGTTGGTACAATGAGCAGTTCTTC
15,TRBJ2-5,TRBD1,NA,TRBV5-6,CASSLAWDSWETQYF,TGTGCCAGCAGCTTGGCCTGGGACAGCTGGGAGACCCAGTACTTC
14,TRBJ2-3,NA,NA,TRBV24-1,CATSPGYSTDTQYF,TGTGCCACCAGTCCAGGTTACAGCACAGATACGCAGTATTTT
16,TRBJ2-3,NA,NA,TRBV10-3,CAISESAGVSTDTQYF,TGTGCCATCAGTGAGTCGGCCGGGGTTAGCACAGATACGCAGTATTTT
13,TRBJ1-1,NA,NA,TRBV7-9,CASSLMGGTEAFF,TGTGCCAGCAGCTTAATGGGAGGGACTGAAGCTTTCTTT
16,TRBJ1-5,NA,NA,TRBV7-2,CASSLGGPGDNQPQHF,TGTGCCAGCAGCTTAGGGGGGCCAGGGGACAATCAGCCCCAGCATTTT
12,TRBJ1-2,NA,NA,TRBV12-2,CASRLAYGGYTF,TGTGCAAGTCGCTTAGCGTACGGTGGCTACACCTTC
15,TRBJ2-1,TRBD1,few,TRBV7-2,CASSQTGTEYNEQFF,TGTGCCAGCAGCCAGACCGGGACAGAATACAATGAGCAGTTCTTC
16,TRBJ1-5,TRBD1,NA,TRBV19,CASNSGQDYSNQPQHF,TGTGCCAGTAACTCGGGACAGGATTATAGCAATCAGCCCCAGCATTTT
15,TRBJ1-1,NA,NA,TRBV7-2,CASSLGGSLNTEAFF,TGTGCCAGCAGCTTAGGAGGGAGCCTAAACACTGAAGCTTTCTTT
15,TRBJ1-2,NA,NA,TRBV10-3,CAIRHSADTNYGYTF,TGTGCCATCCGTCATAGCGCGGATACTAACTATGGCTACACCTTC
14,TRBJ2-3,NA,once,TRBV5-1,CASSSGLSTDTQYF,TGCGCCAGCAGCTCCGGACTGAGCACAGATACGCAGTATTTT
16,TRBJ1-1,NA,NA,TRBV9,CASSPRTAFLNTEAFF,TGTGCCAGCAGCCCCCGGACAGCCTTCTTGAACACTGAAGCTTTCTTT
11,TRBJ1-2,NA,NA,TRBV30,CAWGHNYGYTF,TGTGCCTGGGGACATAACTATGGCTACACCTTC
17,TRBJ2-2,TRBD2,NA,TRBV4-2,CASSRTTSGAGTGELFF,TGTGCCAGCAGCCGGACGACTAGCGGGGCGGGTACCGGGGAGCTGTTTTTT
18,TRBJ2-1,TRBD2,NA,TRBV18,CASSPGVGRDNPQNEQFF,TGTGCCAGCTCACCAGGGGTCGGGAGGGACAACCCTCAAAATGAGCAGTTCTTC
14,TRBJ1-4,NA,NA,TRBV19,CASSFPGGDEKLFF,TGTGCCAGTAGTTTCCCGGGGGGAGATGAAAAACTGTTTTTT
20,TRBJ2-3,NA,few,TRBV10-3,CAISESTLRISVTLTDTQYF,TGTGCCATCAGTGAGTCGACTTTGAGGATTAGCGTTACCCTCACAGATACGCAGTATTTT
13,TRBJ1-2,NA,few,TRBV7-9,CASSFQEGYGYTF,TGTGCCAGCAGCTTCCAGGAGGGTTATGGCTACACCTTC
14,TRBJ2-7,NA,NA,TRBV5-8,CASSFTRRGSEQYF,TGTGCCAGCAGCTTTACCAGAAGGGGCAGCGAGCAGTACTTC
15,TRBJ1-4,TRBD1,NA,TRBV5-1,CASSWTGATNEKLFF,TGCGCCAGCAGCTGGACAGGCGCAACTAATGAAAAACTGTTTTTT
15,TRBJ2-3,TRBD2,NA,TRBV2,CASSFSGGAADTQYF,TGTGCCAGCAGTTTTAGCGGGGGGGCCGCAGATACGCAGTATTTT
14,TRBJ2-7,TRBD1,NA,TRBV6-1,CASSETGDSYEQYF,TGTGCCAGCAGTGAGACAGGGGACTCCTACGAGCAGTACTTC
12,TRBJ2-1,NA,NA,TRBV6-2/TRBV6-3,CASSLTYNEQFF,TGTGCCAGCAGCCTTACTTACAATGAGCAGTTCTTC
14,TRBJ2-2,TRBD2,NA,TRBV28,CASRMGGVGGELFF,TGTGCCAGCAGAATGGGAGGGGTCGGCGGGGAGCTGTTTTTT
14,TRBJ1-4,NA,NA,TRBV7-9,CASSLGTGPEKLFF,TGTGCCAGCAGCTTAGGTACAGGGCCCGAAAAACTGTTTTTT